The sequence of this T cell receptor (beta chain) was determined in a study of T cells in Graves' hyperthyroidism and ophthalmopathy. Overall study: At the time of initial diagnosis and before any treatment, peripheral blood was collected.

V was clipped by 3 bases and J by 6 bases; unmatched bases: 3. The CDR3 length is 15 residues. Diagnostic decisions used clinical symptoms, serum thyroxine and TRAb, thyroid ultrasound and orbital computed tomography. TCR beta CDR3 region amplification was performed from RNA transcripts. TCR CDR3 underwent first-round RT-PCR with the HTBI primer set. TCRdb called the multiplex PCR reads again in MiXCR, with one record for every CDR3 protein. The sample carries 300,000 to 450,000 distinct CDR3 sequences, around 15% recorded once. This clonotype was seen at least ten times. The antigen remains unidentified. Whole-study results and caveats: Ophthalmopathy was predicted by the model a median of roughly 6 months ahead of onset.

Material for sequencing was blood. The clonotype was recovered from a woman aged 25 to 39 with Graves' ophthalmopathy. J is TRBJ2-2 and V is TRBV12-3 or TRBV12-4; TRBD2 matches at 11 bases. CDR3 sequence (DNA): TGTGCCAGCAGTTTTTTAGCGGGGGGGCCCGGGGAGCTGTTTTTT. Translating it yields CASSFLAGGPGELFF.